The rows below give T cell receptor beta chains drawn from one sample of a study of blood T cell repertoires in COVID-19. Libraries were prepared by immunoSEQ multiplex PCR; TCRdb keeps only in-frame clonotypes and omits some of them. The sample lists under 200,000 clones, 76% occurring once. Source material: peripheral blood. These receptors were collected from a woman of 80 years or more with acute or convalescent COVID-19. Both conserved end residues are part of each CDR3.

V: TRBV6-5; J: TRBJ1-1; CDR3: CASSYEARRGTEAFF
V: TRBV5-4; J: TRBJ2-7; CDR3: CASSSGTSGVLEQYF
V: TRBV21-1; J: TRBJ1-6; CDR3: CASSKALFRMVQTGKTGFNSPLHF
V: TRBV14; J: TRBJ2-5; CDR3: CASSLQRGSHQETQYF
V: TRBV5-1; J: TRBJ1-3; CDR3: CASSLSTGSESGNTIYF
V: TRBV5-8; J: TRBJ1-2; CDR3: CASRRGDYGYTF
V: TRBV6-5; J: TRBJ1-1; CDR3: CASSYSRGQGATEAFF
V: TRBV9; J: TRBJ2-1; CDR3: CASSISGGASYNEQFF
V: TRBV3-1/TRBV3-2; J: TRBJ1-2; CDR3: CASSEDPYIPGYTF
V: TRBV3-1/TRBV3-2; J: TRBJ2-7; CDR3: CASSPRLAGDSAYEQYF
V: TRBV19; J: TRBJ2-1; CDR3: CATAGGKSSYNEQFF
V: TRBV14; J: TRBJ1-6; CDR3: CASSLPGDRTLHF
V: TRBV19; J: TRBJ1-2; CDR3: CASSMGRTAAFGYTF
V: TRBV18; J: TRBJ1-4; CDR3: CASSPRGLTNEKLFF
V: TRBV4-1; J: TRBJ1-2; CDR3: CASSQDYRDGYTF
V: TRBV6-1; J: TRBJ2-3; CDR3: CASSEGTSGSMRATQYF
V: TRBV18; J: TRBJ1-4; CDR3: CASSLDSSNEKLFF
V: TRBV19; J: TRBJ1-1; CDR3: CASSLRTGRDGTEAFF
V: TRBV5-1; J: TRBJ2-1; CDR3: CASSLRVDEQFF
V: TRBV10-3; J: TRBJ2-2; CDR3: CAISEADTSNTGELFF
V: TRBV6-1; J: TRBJ1-2; CDR3: CASSEYNSGRTNYGYTF
V: TRBV4-2; J: TRBJ2-7; CDR3: CASSLQASQGYVEQYF
V: TRBV12-3/TRBV12-4; J: TRBJ2-1; CDR3: CASSLVSNEQFF
V: TRBV7-6; J: TRBJ2-3; CDR3: CASSPLGGSSTDTQYF
V: TRBV7-2; J: TRBJ2-2; CDR3: CASGGAQRTGELFF
V: TRBV14; J: TRBJ2-7; CDR3: CASSKGLAYEQYF
V: TRBV2; J: TRBJ1-1; CDR3: CASIMLQGGTEAFF
V: TRBV5-1; J: TRBJ2-3; CDR3: CASSLGTSGVTDTQYF
V: TRBV6-5; J: TRBJ1-1; CDR3: CAGRRATEAFF
V: TRBV15; J: TRBJ2-3; CDR3: CATSSRRVGGTDTQYF
V: TRBV18; J: TRBJ2-1; CDR3: CASSPTSGVGNEQFF
V: TRBV7-9; J: TRBJ1-2; CDR3: CASSLTSYGYTF
V: TRBV19; J: TRBJ1-1; CDR3: CASSPTWNTEAFF
V: TRBV19; J: TRBJ1-2; CDR3: CASRRDSSFNYGYTF
V: TRBV5-1; J: TRBJ1-1; CDR3: CASSLGTGLNTEAFF
V: TRBV30; J: TRBJ2-5; CDR3: CAWSPNKGLWLETQYF
V: TRBV5-6; J: TRBJ2-7; CDR3: CASSLLEGQGAREQYF
V: TRBV7-3; J: TRBJ2-7; CDR3: CASSPLPGQGGEQYF
V: TRBV9; J: TRBJ1-5; CDR3: CASSVGTDPSQPQHF
V: TRBV19; J: TRBJ1-4; CDR3: CASSMTSGQGMDEKLFF
V: TRBV12-3/TRBV12-4; J: TRBJ1-2; CDR3: CASSFEGAYGYTF
V: TRBV6-5; J: TRBJ1-4; CDR3: CASGANGDNEKLFF
V: TRBV6-4; J: TRBJ1-5; CDR3: CASSVTENQPQHF
V: TRBV15; J: TRBJ1-3; CDR3: CATSRDRGAGNTIYF
V: TRBV4-3; J: TRBJ1-2; CDR3: CASSQNYGQGVSGYTF
V: TRBV4-3; J: TRBJ1-3; CDR3: CASSQITGFGNTIYF
V: TRBV18; J: TRBJ2-3; CDR3: CASSPSLTLQADTQYF
V: TRBV4-3; J: TRBJ1-2; CDR3: CASSRDGGLVGYTF
V: TRBV30; J: TRBJ2-3; CDR3: CALADTDTQYF
V: TRBV11-3; J: TRBJ1-6; CDR3: CASSLGGPHSPLHF
V: TRBV7-3; J: TRBJ2-3; CDR3: CASSPSGSDTQYF
V: TRBV18; J: TRBJ2-7; CDR3: CASSPPGEGGYEQYF
V: TRBV7-9; J: TRBJ2-1; CDR3: CASSLRQGSYNEQFF